The T cell receptor (beta chain) under discussion was sequenced for a study of T and B cells in COVID-19 patients. Overall study: COVID-19 patients gave peripheral blood either during active infection or after recovery.

Comments on this clonotype: What it recognizes is unknown.

TRB was amplified from approximately 250-480 ng of blood genomic DNA. Study-wide findings and caveats: Of 2,331 TCR clusters found only in the recovered cohort, a few dozen had low generation probability.

TRB rearrangements were amplified by multiplex PCR with BIOMED2 TRB-A/B primers. From the multiplex PCR reads, TCRdb called clonotypes with MiXCR, one entry per CDR3 protein. The table includes about 9,400 distinct CDR3 sequences, approximately 33% detected once. The V end was cut by 3 bases, the J end by 0 bases, with 9 bases between. The CDR3 runs to 14 residues. CDR1 MNHEY and CDR2 SMNVEV come from the germline V gene (reference sequence). This rearrangement joins TRBV27 to TRBJ2-7; D might be TRBD2 (6 bases). The sequenced material came from blood. This sequence was found in a human donor who had recovered from COVID-19. The CDR3 loop is CASSFSGGSYEQYF. DNA of the CDR3: TGTGCCAGCAGTTTTTCCGGGGGCTCCTACGAGCAGTACTTC.